A single sample is the source of the 16 T cell receptor beta chains below, sequenced in a study of cytomegalovirus exposure and HLA in healthy donors. Primers: 60 Vbeta forward and 13 Jbeta reverse. Sequenced by immunoSEQ multiplex PCR; TCRdb stores in-frame clones only, minus some. The data hold some 120,000 clones, with about 70% observed a single time. What was sequenced was PBMCs. These TCRs come from a woman aged 30 to 39 in good health and CMV-seronegative.

This chain links TRBV5-5 with TRBJ1-2; unclear D gene. CDR3 length equals 12 residues. V lost 3 bases and J 2 bases, leaving 5 bases between the germline ends. Germline V CDR1 and CDR2: SGHKS, YYEKEE (reference sequence). CDR3 in DNA: TGTGCCAGCAGCTCGAGGAACTATGGCTACACCTTC. Amino acid sequence: CASSSRNYGYTF. Variable domain in full (rest from reference TRBV5-5 and TRBJ1-2): DAGVTQSPTHLIKTRGQQVTLRCSPISGHKSVSWYQQVLGQGPQFIFQYYEKEERGRGNFPDRFSARQFPNYSSELNVNALLLGDSALYLCASSSRNYGYTFGSGTRLTVV.

The gene calls are TRBV27 and TRBJ1-2, with D possibly matching TRBD1 (6 bases). Germline V gene sequence: CDR1 MNHEY, CDR2 SMNVEV (reference sequence). This CDR3 contains 13 residues. V dropped 5 bases and J dropped 4 bases, with 11 bases sitting between them. DNA of the CDR3: TGTGCCAGCAGTAAAGGGGGGGCCTATGGCTACACCTTC. It yields the protein CASSKGGAYGYTF.

This chain uses TRBV7-9 with TRBJ1-2; D gene unclear. The germline V gene has CDR1 SEHNR and CDR2 FQNEAQ (reference sequence). The CDR3 consists of 16 residues. Trimming took 4 bases from V and 1 from J, leaving 16 bases between them. The CDR3 DNA sequence: TGTGCCAGCAGCTCCCCCCGAGCAGGCCTTAACTATGGCTACACCTTC. The encoded protein is CASSSPRAGLNYGYTF.

The chain carries TRBV5-1 and TRBJ1-2, with D maybe TRBD1 (6 bases). Between the trimmed V and J ends, which lost 0 bases and 5 bases, there was a span of 14 bases. Germline values: CDR1 SGHRS, CDR2 YFSETQ. The CDR3 loop spans 15 amino acids. Written as DNA, the CDR3 is TGCGCCAGCAGCTTGGCCGATAGGACAGTGTATGGCTACACCTTC. Its protein is CASSLADRTVYGYTF.

The chain joins TRBV5-1 to TRBJ2-7; D gene ambiguous. The CDR3 runs to 16 residues. With 0 bases removed from V and 2 bases from J, the gap between germline ends came to 15 bases. The germline CDR1 and CDR2 sequences are SGHRS and YFSETQ. In nucleotides, the CDR3 is TGCGCCAGCAGCTTGGCAGGTCTTTCTGACACCTACGAGCAGTACTTC. Encoded protein: CASSLAGLSDTYEQYF.

This chain links TRBV7-8 with TRBJ2-1; D gene uncertain. Germline V lookup: CDR1 SGHVS, CDR2 FQNEAQ. V lost 5 bases and J lost 6, with 8 bases in between. The CDR3 covers 12 residues. The CDR3 here is CASSPGSNEQFF. The CDR3, as DNA: TGTGCCAGCAGCCCTGGTAGCAATGAGCAGTTCTTC.

V and J are TRBV19 and TRBJ1-4; 7 bases fit TRBD1. The junction had 6 bases not matched to a gene; V was cut back by 8 bases and J by 6 bases. CDR3 length: 13 residues. Germline CDR1 and CDR2: LNHDA and SQIVND (reference sequence). CDR3 DNA: TGTGCCAGTCGAGACAGGGTGGATGAAAAACTGTTTTTT. It yields the protein CASRDRVDEKLFF.

CDR3 bases: TGTGCCAGCAGCCGGTTGTTGGGGGGACTAGCGGGAGAGCGCGAGCAGTACTTC. This gives the protein CASSRLLGGLAGEREQYF. The V call is TRBV5-8, the J call TRBJ2-7; 14 nucleotides agree with TRBD2. The CDR3 is 18 residues long. CDR1 and CDR2 (germline): SGHTS, YDEGEE. Germline trimming cut 4 bases from V and 6 bases from J; bases unmatched to any gene: 15.

The genes are TRBV19 and TRBJ1-5, with 12 bases matching TRBD1. CDR1 and CDR2 (germline): LNHDA, SQIVND (reference sequence). The CDR3 has 15 amino acids. The ends lost 9 bases at V and 7 bases at J; junction bases unmatched: 10. The CDR3 DNA follows: TGTGCCAGCAACCTGGGACAGGGGGCGAGACAGCCCCAGCATTTT. It yields the protein CASNLGQGARQPQHF.

V usage is TRBV29-1 and J usage is TRBJ1-3; D is unclear. Germline values: CDR1 SQVTM, CDR2 ANQGSEA. This CDR3 contains 12 residues. V was clipped by 3 bases and J by 2 bases, with 5 bases between them. In DNA form, the CDR3 reads TGCAGCGTTGAGTCTCCTGGAAACACCATATATTTT. Translation: CSVESPGNTIYF.

In this sample, this clone turned up many times. The chain carries TRBV4-3 and TRBJ2-2, with TRBD2 matching 9 bases. J gave up 6 bases and V 3 bases, and 11 bases lay outside the gene matches. The CDR3 loop spans 17 amino acids. Per germline, CDR1 LGHNA and CDR2 YSLEER. CDR3 bases: TGCGCCAGCAGCCAGGAGGGGGGCGGGGGGGTCCCCGGGGAGCTGTTTTTT. It translates to CASSQEGGGGVPGELFF.

The chain joins TRBV2 to TRBJ2-7; TRBD2 aligns across 7 bases. In germline, CDR1 is SNHLY, CDR2 FYNNEI. Trimming at V came to 5 bases and at J to 4 bases, leaving 11 bases not matched to a gene. The CDR3 has 15 amino acids. The CDR3 sequence is CASSYLRDYSYEQYF. In DNA form, the CDR3 reads TGTGCCAGCAGTTATCTTCGGGACTACTCGTACGAGCAGTACTTC.

V is TRBV5-1 and J is TRBJ2-7; 7 bases agree with TRBD1. The CDR3 is 16 residues long. The germline V gene encodes CDR1 SGHRS and CDR2 YFSETQ. The J segment lost 6 bases and the V segment lost 2 bases, leaving 14 bases of the junction unmatched. CDR3 sequence: CASSLRQGGLSGEQYF. As DNA, the CDR3 is TGCGCCAGCAGCTTAAGACAGGGCGGACTTTCGGGCGAGCAGTACTTC.

The rearrangement links TRBV6-5 to TRBJ1-2; 9 nucleotides line up with TRBD1. Germline-derived CDR1 and CDR2 are MNHEY and SVGAGI. V lost 6 bases to trimming and J lost 8 bases; unmatched junction nucleotides: 13. CDR3 size: 15 residues. The CDR3 spells CASRELQGAREGYTF. DNA for the CDR3: TGTGCCAGCAGGGAGTTACAGGGGGCTCGAGAAGGCTACACCTTC.

This clone came up a few times. The chain employs TRBV19 and TRBJ2-3; 8 bases are shared with TRBD2. The V and J ends lost 7 bases and 1 base, in that order; junction bases with no gene match: 4. Germline CDR1 is LNHDA and CDR2 is SQIVND (reference sequence). The CDR3 has 14 amino acids. CDR3: CASMRREGTDTQYF. Written as DNA, the CDR3 is TGTGCCAGTATGAGGCGGGAGGGCACAGATACGCAGTATTTT. The full variable domain, with the rest looked up from reference TRBV19 and TRBJ2-3, is DGGITQSPKYLFRKEGQNVTLSCEQNLNHDAMYWYRQDPGQGLRLIYYSQIVNDFQKGDIAEGYSVSREKKESFPLTVTSAQKNPTAFYLCASMRREGTDTQYFGPGTRLTVL.

This rearrangement joins TRBV7-6 to TRBJ2-1; a possible D gene is TRBD1 (6 bases). The CDR3 length is 15 residues. Germline V lookup: CDR1 SGHVS, CDR2 FNYEAQ. Trimming left V 5 bases short and J 2 bases short, with 13 bases between. The CDR3: CASSQTGTTYNEQFF. DNA for the CDR3: TGTGCCAGCAGCCAAACCGGGACAACCTACAATGAGCAGTTCTTC.